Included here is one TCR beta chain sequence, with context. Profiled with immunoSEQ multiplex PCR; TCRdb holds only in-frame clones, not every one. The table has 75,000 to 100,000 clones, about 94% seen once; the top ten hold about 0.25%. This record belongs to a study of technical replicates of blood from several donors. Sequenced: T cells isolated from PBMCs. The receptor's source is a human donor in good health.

The CDR3 sequence is CASSAGLTYEQYF. CDR3 sequence (DNA): TGTGCCAGCAGTGCGGGACTCACCTACGAGCAGTACTTC. The chain uses TRBV6-1 and TRBJ2-7; tentatively, D is TRBD2 (6 bases). The CDR3 covers 13 residues. Looked up from germline, CDR1 is MNHNS and CDR2 is SASEGT. The V and J ends lost 4 bases and 2 bases respectively, with 9 bases between them.